The rows below give T cell receptor beta chains drawn from one sample of a study of blood T cell repertoires in COVID-19. Sequenced by immunoSEQ multiplex PCR; TCRdb stores in-frame clones only, minus some. The data contain about 480,000 clones, nearly 90% of them singletons. Sequencing was carried out using peripheral blood. The receptors here all came from a man between 18 and 35 years old with COVID-19, enrolled during active disease. The CDR3 runs from the conserved cysteine through the conserved F or W.

J gene	V gene	CDR3 protein
TRBJ2-2	TRBV3-1/TRBV3-2	CASSPGQGTGELFF
TRBJ2-7	TRBV7-3	CASSWAATYEQYF
TRBJ2-7	TRBV7-9	CASLNRGQGPEQYF
TRBJ2-3	TRBV6-4	CASSDTGRGTQYF
TRBJ2-1	TRBV19	CASSIPMGRSDEQFF
TRBJ2-7	TRBV7-2	CASSLVGPTSGYEQYF
TRBJ2-2	TRBV3-1/TRBV3-2	CASSQDLSGGRTGELFF
TRBJ2-3	TRBV3-1/TRBV3-2	CASSPPTSGVTDTQYF
TRBJ2-2	TRBV5-4	CASRGTGDGTGELFF
TRBJ1-2	TRBV2	CARPDTVYGYTF
TRBJ1-5	TRBV27	CASSYRGNQPQHF
TRBJ1-3	TRBV30	CAWSAGSGNTIYF
TRBJ1-4	TRBV2	CASSRVLGEKLFF
TRBJ2-7	TRBV5-1	CASSLAASYEQYF
TRBJ1-6	TRBV6-5	CASSDKFSYNSPLHF
TRBJ2-3	TRBV4-1	CASSQRLATDTQYF
TRBJ2-5	TRBV5-1	CASSLSGGVETQYF
TRBJ2-3	TRBV5-6	CASSKTGTSGTRGTDTQYF
TRBJ2-7	TRBV6-2/TRBV6-3	CASSSPLAGEKGEQYF
TRBJ2-1	TRBV5-1	CASSLDPQRWNNEQFF
TRBJ2-7	TRBV5-4	CASSRALAGGGYEQYF
TRBJ1-5	TRBV5-4	CASSPGSNQPQHF
TRBJ2-2	TRBV3-1/TRBV3-2	CASRTGNTGELFF
TRBJ1-1	TRBV7-9	CASSRLFVVGENTEAFF
TRBJ1-6	TRBV24-1	CATRGGTDNSPLHF
TRBJ2-3	TRBV5-8	CASSLVGADTQYF
TRBJ1-1	TRBV7-6	CASSAKRASLMNTEAFF
TRBJ1-4	TRBV3-1/TRBV3-2	CASSHSGPQIEKLFF
TRBJ1-5	TRBV6-5	CASTRDRPDQPQHF
TRBJ1-2	TRBV2	CASSVIDRENGYTF
TRBJ2-3	TRBV5-5	CASSSRTSGISGDTQYF
TRBJ1-5	TRBV10-3	CATRTVSNQPQHF
TRBJ1-4	TRBV5-6	CASSLTQVNEKLFF
TRBJ2-3	TRBV11-3	CASSFLTDTQYF
TRBJ2-7	TRBV18	CASSPPGQGESSYEQYF
TRBJ2-5	TRBV9	CASSVRGAGTSETQYF
TRBJ2-2	TRBV27	CASSPRTGYTGELFF
TRBJ1-1	TRBV7-9	CASSTTGGSVAFF
TRBJ2-3	TRBV4-1	CASSQGRDRFPDTQYF
TRBJ2-7	TRBV5-1	CASSLGTSGDYEQYF
TRBJ2-2	TRBV24-1	CATRTSGSTGELFF
TRBJ1-1	TRBV5-8	CASSSVLRVTEAFF
TRBJ2-7	TRBV5-4	CASSLADGAYEQYF
TRBJ2-2	TRBV7-3	CASSRVATGELFF
TRBJ1-1	TRBV6-4	CASSDSRSGTEAFF
TRBJ2-1	TRBV29-1	CSVEAGDNEQFF
TRBJ2-7	TRBV7-9	CASSQWTGRRPLLQYF
TRBJ2-3	TRBV5-1	CASSPGLSTDTQYF
TRBJ2-7	TRBV29-1	CSVEGGGGRPSYEQYF